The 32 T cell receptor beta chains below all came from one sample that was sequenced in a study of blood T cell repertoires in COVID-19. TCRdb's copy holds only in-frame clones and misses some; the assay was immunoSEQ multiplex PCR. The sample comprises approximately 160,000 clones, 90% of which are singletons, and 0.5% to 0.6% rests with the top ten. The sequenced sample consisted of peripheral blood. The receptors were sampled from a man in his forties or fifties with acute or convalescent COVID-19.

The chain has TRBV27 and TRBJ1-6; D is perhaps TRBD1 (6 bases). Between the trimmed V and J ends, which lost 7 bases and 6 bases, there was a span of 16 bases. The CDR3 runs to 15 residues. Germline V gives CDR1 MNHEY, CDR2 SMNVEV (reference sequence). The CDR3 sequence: CASNLMGAANSPLHF. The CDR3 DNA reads TGTGCCAGCAACCTTATGGGGGCAGCTAATTCACCCCTCCACTTT.

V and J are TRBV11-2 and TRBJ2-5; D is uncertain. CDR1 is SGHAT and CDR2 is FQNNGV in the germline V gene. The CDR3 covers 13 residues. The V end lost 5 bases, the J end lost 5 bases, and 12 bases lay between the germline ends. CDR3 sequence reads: CASSEPLTETQYF. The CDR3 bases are TGTGCCAGCAGCGAACCACTCACGGAGACCCAGTACTTC. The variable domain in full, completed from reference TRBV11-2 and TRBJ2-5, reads EAGVAQSPRYKIIEKRQSVAFWCNPISGHATLYWYQQILGQGPKLLIQFQNNGVVDDSQLPKDRFSAERLKGVDSTLKIQPAKLEDSAVYLCASSEPLTETQYFGPGTRLLVL.

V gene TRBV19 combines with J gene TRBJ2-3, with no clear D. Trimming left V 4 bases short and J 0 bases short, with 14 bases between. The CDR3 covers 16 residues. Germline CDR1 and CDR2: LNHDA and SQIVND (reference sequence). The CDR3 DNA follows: TGTGCCAGTAGTAGGGCAACAGAAGGAAGCACAGATACGCAGTATTTT. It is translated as CASSRATEGSTDTQYF.

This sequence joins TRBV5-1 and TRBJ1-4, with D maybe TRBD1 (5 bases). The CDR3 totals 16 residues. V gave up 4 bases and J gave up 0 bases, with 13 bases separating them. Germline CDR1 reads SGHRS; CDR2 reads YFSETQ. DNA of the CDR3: TGCGCCAGCAGCCGGAGACAGCGATCAACTAATGAAAAACTGTTTTTT. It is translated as CASSRRQRSTNEKLFF.

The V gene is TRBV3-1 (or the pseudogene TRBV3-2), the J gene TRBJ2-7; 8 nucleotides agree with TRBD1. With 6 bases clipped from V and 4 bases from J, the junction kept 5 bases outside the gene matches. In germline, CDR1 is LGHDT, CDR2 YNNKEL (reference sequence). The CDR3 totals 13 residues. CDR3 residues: CASRKTGAYEQYF. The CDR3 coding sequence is TGTGCCAGCAGGAAGACAGGGGCTTACGAGCAGTACTTC.

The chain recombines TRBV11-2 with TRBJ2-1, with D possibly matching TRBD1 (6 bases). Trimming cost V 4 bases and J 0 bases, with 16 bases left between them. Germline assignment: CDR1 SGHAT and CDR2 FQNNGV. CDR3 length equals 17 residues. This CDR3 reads CASSSYRDRTSYNEQFF. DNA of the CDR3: TGTGCCAGCAGCTCCTACCGAGACAGGACCTCCTACAATGAGCAGTTCTTC.

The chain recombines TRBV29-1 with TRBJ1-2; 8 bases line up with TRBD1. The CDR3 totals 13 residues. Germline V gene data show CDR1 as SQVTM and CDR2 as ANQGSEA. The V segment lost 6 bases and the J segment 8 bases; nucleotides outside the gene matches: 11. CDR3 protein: CSVRPTGAGGYTF. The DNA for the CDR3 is TGCAGCGTCCGACCGACAGGGGCCGGGGGCTACACCTTC.

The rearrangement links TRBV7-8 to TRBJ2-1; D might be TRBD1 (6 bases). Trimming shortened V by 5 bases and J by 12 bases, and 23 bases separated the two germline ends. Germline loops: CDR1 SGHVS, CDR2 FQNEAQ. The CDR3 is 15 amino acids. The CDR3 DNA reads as TGTGCCAGCAGCACACACATTAAGGACAGTTTTCGGCAGTTCTTC. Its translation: CASSTHIKDSFRQFF.

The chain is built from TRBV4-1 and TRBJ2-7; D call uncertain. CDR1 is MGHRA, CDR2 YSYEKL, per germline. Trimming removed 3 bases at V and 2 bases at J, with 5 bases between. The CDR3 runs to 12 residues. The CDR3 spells CASSHNTYEQYF. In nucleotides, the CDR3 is TGCGCCAGCAGCCATAACACCTACGAGCAGTACTTC.

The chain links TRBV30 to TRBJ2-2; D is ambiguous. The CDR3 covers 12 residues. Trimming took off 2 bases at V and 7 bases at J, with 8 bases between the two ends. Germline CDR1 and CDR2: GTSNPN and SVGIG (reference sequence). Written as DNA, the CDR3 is TGTGCCTGGAGTACGAGGATCGGGGAGCTGTTTTTT. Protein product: CAWSTRIGELFF.

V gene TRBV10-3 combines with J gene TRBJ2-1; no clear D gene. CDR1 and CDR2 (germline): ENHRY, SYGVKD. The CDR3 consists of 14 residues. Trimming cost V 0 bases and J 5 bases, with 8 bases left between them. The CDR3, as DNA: TGTGCCATCAGTGAGTCGCAGTTTGACAATGAGCAGTTCTTC. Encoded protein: CAISESQFDNEQFF.

The CDR3, as DNA: TGTGCCAGCAGGTACAGGCCGAACACTGAAGCTTTCTTT. Its protein product is CASRYRPNTEAFF. The genes are TRBV12-3 or TRBV12-4 and TRBJ1-1, with D perhaps matching TRBD1 (5 bases). Trimming removed 6 bases at V and 1 base at J, with 9 bases between. The CDR3 contains 13 residues.

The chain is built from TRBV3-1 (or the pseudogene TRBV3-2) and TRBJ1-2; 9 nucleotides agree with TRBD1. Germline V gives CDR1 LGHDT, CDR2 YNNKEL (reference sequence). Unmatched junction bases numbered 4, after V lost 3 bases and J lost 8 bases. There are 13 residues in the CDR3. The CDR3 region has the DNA TGTGCCAGCAGCCACCGGGACAGGGCGGGCTACACCTTC. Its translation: CASSHRDRAGYTF.

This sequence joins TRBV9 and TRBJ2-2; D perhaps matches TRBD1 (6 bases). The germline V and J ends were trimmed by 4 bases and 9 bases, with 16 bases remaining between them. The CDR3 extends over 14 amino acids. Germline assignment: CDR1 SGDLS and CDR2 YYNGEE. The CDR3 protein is CASSPGQRSRELFF. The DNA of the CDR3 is TGTGCCAGCAGCCCAGGACAGAGGTCGCGGGAGCTGTTTTTT.

The CDR3 is CASGQGDQPQHF. CDR3 in DNA: TGTGCCAGCGGGCAGGGTGACCAGCCCCAGCATTTT. This sequence joins TRBV6-6 and TRBJ1-5, with D possibly matching TRBD1 (5 bases). CDR3 length: 12 amino acids. CDR1 is MNHNY and CDR2 is SVGAGI in the germline V gene (reference sequence). V lost 8 bases and J lost 7, with 12 bases in between.

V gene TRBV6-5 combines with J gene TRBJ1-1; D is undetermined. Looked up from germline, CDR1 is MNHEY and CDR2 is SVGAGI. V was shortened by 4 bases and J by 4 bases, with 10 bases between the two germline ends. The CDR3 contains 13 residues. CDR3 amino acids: CASSFRGVTEAFF. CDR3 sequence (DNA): TGTGCCAGCAGTTTCCGAGGAGTCACTGAAGCTTTCTTT.

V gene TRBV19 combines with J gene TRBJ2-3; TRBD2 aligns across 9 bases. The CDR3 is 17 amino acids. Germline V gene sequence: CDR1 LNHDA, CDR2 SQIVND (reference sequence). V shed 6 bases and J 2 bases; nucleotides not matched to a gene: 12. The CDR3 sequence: CASSRPAREGFTDTQYF. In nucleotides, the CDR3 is TGTGCCAGTAGCCGCCCGGCGCGGGAGGGGTTCACAGATACGCAGTATTTT. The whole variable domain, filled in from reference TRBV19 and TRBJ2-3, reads DGGITQSPKYLFRKEGQNVTLSCEQNLNHDAMYWYRQDPGQGLRLIYYSQIVNDFQKGDIAEGYSVSREKKESFPLTVTSAQKNPTAFYLCASSRPAREGFTDTQYFGPGTRLTVL.

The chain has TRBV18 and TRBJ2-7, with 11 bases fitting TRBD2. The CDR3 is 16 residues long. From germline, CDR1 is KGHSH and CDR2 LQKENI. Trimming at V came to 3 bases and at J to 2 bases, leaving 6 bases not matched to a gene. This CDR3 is CASSPGLAGLTYEQYF. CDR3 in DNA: TGTGCCAGCTCACCCGGACTAGCGGGCCTTACCTACGAGCAGTACTTC.

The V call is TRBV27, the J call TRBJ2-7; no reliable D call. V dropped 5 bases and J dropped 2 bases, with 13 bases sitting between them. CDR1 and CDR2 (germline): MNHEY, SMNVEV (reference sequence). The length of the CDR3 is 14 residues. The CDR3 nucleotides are TGTGCCAGCAGTCGCCCGGGTGCTGCCTACGAGCAGTACTTC. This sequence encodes CASSRPGAAYEQYF.

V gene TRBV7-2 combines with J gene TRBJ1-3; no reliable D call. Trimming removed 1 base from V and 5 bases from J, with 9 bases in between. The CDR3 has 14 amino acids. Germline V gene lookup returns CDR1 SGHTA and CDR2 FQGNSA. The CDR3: CASSLGPERNTIYF. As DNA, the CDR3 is TGTGCCAGCAGCTTAGGCCCAGAAAGAAACACCATATATTTT. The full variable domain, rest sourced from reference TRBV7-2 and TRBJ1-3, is GAGVSQSPSNKVTEKGKDVELRCDPISGHTALYWYRQSLGQGLEFLIYFQGNSAPDKSGLPSDRFSAERTGGSVSTLTIQRTQQEDSAVYLCASSLGPERNTIYFGEGSWLTVV.

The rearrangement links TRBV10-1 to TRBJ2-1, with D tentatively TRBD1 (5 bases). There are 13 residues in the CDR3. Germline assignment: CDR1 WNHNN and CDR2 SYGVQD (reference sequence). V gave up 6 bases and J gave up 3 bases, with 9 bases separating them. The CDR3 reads CASSQGFYNEQFF. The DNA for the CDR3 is TGCGCCAGCAGCCAGGGCTTCTACAATGAGCAGTTCTTC.

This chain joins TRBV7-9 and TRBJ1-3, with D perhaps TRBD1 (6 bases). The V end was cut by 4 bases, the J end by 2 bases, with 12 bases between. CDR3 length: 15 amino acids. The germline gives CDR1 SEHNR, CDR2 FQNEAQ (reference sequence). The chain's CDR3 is CASSYWTAPGNTIYF. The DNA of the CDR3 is TGTGCCAGCAGCTACTGGACAGCGCCTGGAAACACCATATATTTT.

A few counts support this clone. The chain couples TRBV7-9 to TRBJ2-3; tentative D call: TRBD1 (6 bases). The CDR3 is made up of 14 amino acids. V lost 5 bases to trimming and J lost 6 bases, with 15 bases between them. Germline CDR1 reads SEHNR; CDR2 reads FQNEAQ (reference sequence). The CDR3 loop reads CASSEPQGSDTQYF. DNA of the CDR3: TGTGCCAGCAGCGAACCCCAGGGGTCGGATACGCAGTATTTT.

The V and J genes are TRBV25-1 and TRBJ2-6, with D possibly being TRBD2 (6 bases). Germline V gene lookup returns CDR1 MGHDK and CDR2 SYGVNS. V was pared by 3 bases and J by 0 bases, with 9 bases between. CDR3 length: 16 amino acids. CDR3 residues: CASSELGSSGANVLTF. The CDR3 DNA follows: TGTGCCAGCAGTGAGCTCGGGAGCTCTGGGGCCAACGTCCTGACTTTC.

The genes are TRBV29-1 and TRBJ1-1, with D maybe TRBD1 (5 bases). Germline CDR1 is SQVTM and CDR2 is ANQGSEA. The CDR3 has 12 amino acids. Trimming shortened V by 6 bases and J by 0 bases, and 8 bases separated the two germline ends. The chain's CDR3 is CSVTEMNTEAFF. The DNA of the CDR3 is TGCAGCGTGACAGAAATGAACACTGAAGCTTTCTTT.

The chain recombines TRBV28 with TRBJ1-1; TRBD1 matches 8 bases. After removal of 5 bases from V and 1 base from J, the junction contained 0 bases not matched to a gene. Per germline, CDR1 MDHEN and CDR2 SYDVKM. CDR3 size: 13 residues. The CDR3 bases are TGTGCCAGCAGTACAGGGGGGAACACTGAAGCTTTCTTT. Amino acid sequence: CASSTGGNTEAFF.

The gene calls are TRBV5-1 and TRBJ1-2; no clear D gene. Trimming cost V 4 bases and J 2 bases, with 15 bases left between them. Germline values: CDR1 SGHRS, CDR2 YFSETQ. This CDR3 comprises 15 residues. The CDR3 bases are TGCGCCAGCAGCCGAGAGGTCCCCTTGAACTATGGCTACACCTTC. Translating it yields CASSREVPLNYGYTF.

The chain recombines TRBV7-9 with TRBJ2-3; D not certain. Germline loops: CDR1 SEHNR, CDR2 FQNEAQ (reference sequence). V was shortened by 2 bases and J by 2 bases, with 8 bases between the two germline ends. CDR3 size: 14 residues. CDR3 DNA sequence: TGTGCCAGCAGCTTATCGGAGTTCACAGATACGCAGTATTTT. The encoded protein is CASSLSEFTDTQYF.

This CDR3 is CASSHPGHGELFF. For the CDR3, the DNA is TGTGCCAGCAGTCACCCCGGTCACGGGGAGCTGTTTTTT. The chain joins TRBV25-1 to TRBJ2-2; no definite D call. The V end lost 5 bases, the J end lost 7 bases, and 11 bases lay between the germline ends. The CDR3 is 13 amino acids. Germline lookup yields CDR1 MGHDK and CDR2 SYGVNS.

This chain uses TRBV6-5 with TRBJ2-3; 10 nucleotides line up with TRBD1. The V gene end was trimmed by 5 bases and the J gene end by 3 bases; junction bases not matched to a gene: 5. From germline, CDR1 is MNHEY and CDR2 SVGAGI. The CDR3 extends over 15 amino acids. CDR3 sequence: CASSPDRGHTDTQYF. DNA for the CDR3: TGTGCCAGCAGTCCTGACAGGGGGCATACAGATACGCAGTATTTT.

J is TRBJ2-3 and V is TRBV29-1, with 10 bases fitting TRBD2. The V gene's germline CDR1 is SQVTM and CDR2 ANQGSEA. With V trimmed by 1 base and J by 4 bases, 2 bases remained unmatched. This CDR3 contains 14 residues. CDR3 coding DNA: TGCAGCGTTGAAGCTAGCGGGAGTGCAGATACGCAGTATTTT. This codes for CSVEASGSADTQYF.

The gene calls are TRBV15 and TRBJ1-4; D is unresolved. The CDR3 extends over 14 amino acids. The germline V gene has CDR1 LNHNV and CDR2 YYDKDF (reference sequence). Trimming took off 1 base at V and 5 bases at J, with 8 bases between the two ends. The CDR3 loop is CATSRVLANEKLFF. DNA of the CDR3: TGTGCCACCAGCAGAGTCTTAGCGAATGAAAAACTGTTTTTT.